What follows are 15 T cell receptor beta chains derived from one specimen sequenced in a study of beta chain features in type 1 diabetes. Reverse transcription of all isolated RNA meant that expressed TCRB transcripts were sequenced. Method: immunoSEQ multiplex PCR; TCRdb's copy keeps in-frame clones and lacks some. The sample carries fewer than 250,000 clones, 9.6% recorded once. Sequences were obtained from naive CD4+ T cells from blood. All receptors derive from a woman aged 18-30 years in good health.

V is TRBV6-5 and J is TRBJ1-5, with TRBD1 identical over 9 bases. This CDR3 contains 13 residues. Per germline, CDR1 MNHEY and CDR2 SVGAGI. V shed 8 bases and J 5 bases; nucleotides not matched to a gene: 4. The CDR3 loop is CASWGQGHQPQHF. CDR3 nucleotides: TGTGCCAGCTGGGGACAGGGACATCAGCCCCAGCATTTT.

This clone has just a few counts. The rearrangement links TRBV9 to TRBJ2-7, with D possibly TRBD2 on 6 matching bases. V dropped 4 bases and J dropped 2 bases, with 16 bases sitting between them. CDR1 is SGDLS, CDR2 YYNGEE, per germline. This CDR3 spans 15 amino acids. This CDR3 reads CASSLMGGPTYEQYF. The CDR3 coding sequence is TGTGCCAGCAGCCTCATGGGGGGTCCCACCTACGAGCAGTACTTC.

The gene calls are TRBV4-1 and TRBJ2-5; D might be TRBD2 (5 bases). The V gene's germline CDR1 is MGHRA and CDR2 YSYEKL. V shed 4 bases and J shed 2 bases, with 8 bases lying between them. This CDR3 region has 13 residues. The CDR3: CASSLLGQETQYF. CDR3 DNA: TGCGCCAGCAGCCTACTAGGGCAAGAGACCCAGTACTTC.

This clone has more than one count but fewer than ten. The chain has TRBV2 and TRBJ2-1, with TRBD2 as a possible D gene (5 bases). The CDR3 has 15 residues. The V and J ends lost 2 bases and 6 bases respectively, with 14 bases between them. CDR1 and CDR2 (germline): SNHLY, FYNNEI. CDR3 residues: CASSERFGGPNEQFF. CDR3 coding DNA: TGTGCCAGCAGTGAAAGGTTTGGCGGGCCCAATGAGCAGTTCTTC.

The rearrangement joins TRBV11-2 to TRBJ1-5; tentatively, D is TRBD1 (6 bases). There are 13 residues in the CDR3. The germline V and J ends were trimmed by 5 bases and 5 bases, with 10 bases remaining between them. Germline CDR1 reads SGHAT; CDR2 reads FQNNGV. The CDR3 reads CASSGTPYQPQHF. CDR3 coding DNA: TGTGCCAGCAGCGGGACACCTTATCAGCCCCAGCATTTT.

This clone has only a few counts. The chain carries TRBV6-5 and TRBJ1-1; 7 positions agree with TRBD1. The CDR3 length is 15 residues. J gave up 11 bases and V 6 bases, and 18 bases lay outside the gene matches. Germline V gives CDR1 MNHEY, CDR2 SVGAGI. CDR3 loop: CASRSGQTPAPKAFF. CDR3 coding DNA: TGTGCCAGCAGATCGGGACAGACTCCAGCCCCGAAGGCTTTCTTT.

This chain connects TRBV6-5 to TRBJ1-4; D is uncertain. The CDR3 consists of 16 residues. CDR1 is MNHEY and CDR2 is SVGAGI in the germline V gene. V lost 0 bases and J lost 5, with 13 bases in between. The CDR3 region has the DNA TGTGCCAGCAGTTACTCCTCTACGGTCAAAAATGAAAAACTGTTTTTT. It codes for CASSYSSTVKNEKLFF.

The J gene is TRBJ2-1, the V gene TRBV28; 8 nucleotides align to TRBD2. CDR3 size: 15 residues. V lost 3 bases and J lost 4; bases outside the gene matches: 5. In germline, CDR1 is MDHEN, CDR2 SYDVKM. This CDR3 is CASSFMVAGYNEQFF. The CDR3 DNA is TGTGCCAGCAGTTTTATGGTAGCGGGATACAATGAGCAGTTCTTC.

This clone has more than one count but fewer than ten. The chain joins TRBV7-8 to TRBJ1-5; TRBD1 is a possible D gene (6 bases). This CDR3 has 15 residues. V was clipped by 2 bases and J by 4 bases, with 12 bases between them. The germline V gene encodes CDR1 SGHVS and CDR2 FQNEAQ. The CDR3: CASSLQGRTNQPQHF. DNA for the CDR3: TGTGCCAGCAGCTTACAGGGGCGCACAAATCAGCCCCAGCATTTT.

The chain carries TRBV6-5 and TRBJ2-7; TRBD2 matches at 11 bases. The length of the CDR3 is 14 residues. The germline V gene encodes CDR1 MNHEY and CDR2 SVGAGI. Germline trimming cut 6 bases from V and 3 bases from J; bases unmatched to any gene: 4. CDR3 in amino acids: CASSLGLAGYEQYF. DNA for the CDR3: TGTGCCAGCAGCCTCGGACTAGCGGGCTACGAGCAGTACTTC.

This clone was counted between two and nine times. V gene TRBV6-5 combines with J gene TRBJ2-1; 11 bases fit TRBD2. Germline V gene lookup returns CDR1 MNHEY and CDR2 SVGAGI. The J segment lost 1 base and the V segment lost 4 bases, leaving 0 bases of the junction unmatched. This CDR3 spans 15 amino acids. CDR3 in DNA: TGTGCCAGCAGTTCTAGCGGGGGGTCCTACAATGAGCAGTTCTTC. Residues: CASSSSGGSYNEQFF.

The chain uses TRBV10-3 and TRBJ1-2; tentatively, D is TRBD1 (5 bases). The V and J ends lost 0 bases and 8 bases respectively, with 13 bases between them. Germline V gives CDR1 ENHRY, CDR2 SYGVKD. The CDR3 consists of 14 residues. The CDR3 sequence: CAISESRGPEGYTF. CDR3 sequence (DNA): TGTGCCATCAGTGAGTCAAGGGGTCCCGAAGGCTACACCTTC.

This clone occurred once. The chain uses TRBV19 and TRBJ1-2; a possible D gene is TRBD1 (5 bases). Germline assignment: CDR1 LNHDA and CDR2 SQIVND (reference sequence). Trimming shortened V by 8 bases and J by 5 bases, and 21 bases separated the two germline ends. The CDR3 extends over 15 amino acids. This CDR3 reads CASSAIGPTGYGYTF. In nucleotides, the CDR3 is TGTGCCAGTTCCGCTATAGGCCCCACAGGTTATGGCTACACCTTC.

This clone was counted between two and nine times. This rearrangement joins TRBV30 to TRBJ1-3, with D possibly TRBD1 on 5 matching bases. The CDR3 is made up of 11 amino acids. The V end lost 4 bases, the J end lost 10 bases, and 11 bases lay between the germline ends. CDR1 GTSNPN and CDR2 SVGIG come from the germline V gene (reference sequence). The CDR3 protein is CAWNGGTTIYF. The DNA of the CDR3 is TGTGCCTGGAATGGGGGGACTACCATATATTTT.

This clone has more than one count but fewer than ten. Here the CDR3 DNA reads TGCGCCAGCAGCTTGAGGTCAGGCGGGGGGGTCAATGAGCAGTTCTTC. It translates to CASSLRSGGGVNEQFF. The chain couples TRBV5-1 to TRBJ2-1; 9 positions agree with TRBD2. The J segment lost 6 bases and the V segment lost 1 base, leaving 8 bases of the junction unmatched. The CDR3 is 16 amino acids. CDR1 and CDR2 from the germline V gene are SGHRS and YFSETQ.